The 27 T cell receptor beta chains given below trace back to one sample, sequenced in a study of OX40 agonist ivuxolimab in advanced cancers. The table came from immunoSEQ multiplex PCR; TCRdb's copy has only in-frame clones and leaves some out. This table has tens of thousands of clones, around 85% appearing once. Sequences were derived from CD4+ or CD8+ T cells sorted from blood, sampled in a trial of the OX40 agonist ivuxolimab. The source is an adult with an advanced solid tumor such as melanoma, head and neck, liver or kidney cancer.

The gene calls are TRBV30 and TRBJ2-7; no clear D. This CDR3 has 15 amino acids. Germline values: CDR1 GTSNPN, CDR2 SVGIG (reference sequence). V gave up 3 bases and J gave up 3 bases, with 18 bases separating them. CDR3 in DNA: TGTGCCTGGAGCTCCGGGTGGGCTAACGACTACGAGCAGTACTTC. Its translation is CAWSSGWANDYEQYF.

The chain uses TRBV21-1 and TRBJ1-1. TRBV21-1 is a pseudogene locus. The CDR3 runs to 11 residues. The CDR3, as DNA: TGTGCCAGCAGCAAGGGAGGGTGGGCTTTCTTT. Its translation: CASSKGGWAFF.

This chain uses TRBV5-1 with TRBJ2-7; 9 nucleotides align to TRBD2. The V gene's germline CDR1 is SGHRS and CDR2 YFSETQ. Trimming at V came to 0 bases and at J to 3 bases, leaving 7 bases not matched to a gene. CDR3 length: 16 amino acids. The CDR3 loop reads CASSLDGVAGVYEQYF. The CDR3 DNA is TGCGCCAGCAGCTTGGATGGAGTAGCGGGAGTCTACGAGCAGTACTTC. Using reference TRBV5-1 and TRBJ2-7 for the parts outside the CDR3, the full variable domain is KAGVTQTPRYLIKTRGQQVTLSCSPISGHRSVSWYQQTPGQGLQFLFEYFSETQRNKGNFPGRFSGRQFSNSRSEMNVSTLELGDSALYLCASSLDGVAGVYEQYFGPGTRLTVT.

This CDR3 is CASLTGLWAFF. The CDR3 DNA follows: TGTGCCAGCCTGACGGGACTGTGGGCTTTCTTT. The chain has TRBV28 and TRBJ1-1, with a possible D match to TRBD1 (5 bases). Trimming took 8 bases from V and 11 from J, leaving 15 bases between them. The CDR3 runs 11 residues. Per the germline V gene, CDR1 is MDHEN and CDR2 is SYDVKM. The full variable domain, its missing parts supplied by reference TRBV28 and TRBJ1-1, is DVKVTQSSRYLVKRTGEKVFLECVQDMDHENMFWYRQDPGLGLRLIYFSYDVKMKEKGDIPEGYSVSREKKERFSLILESASTNQTSMYLCASLTGLWAFFGQGTRLTVV.

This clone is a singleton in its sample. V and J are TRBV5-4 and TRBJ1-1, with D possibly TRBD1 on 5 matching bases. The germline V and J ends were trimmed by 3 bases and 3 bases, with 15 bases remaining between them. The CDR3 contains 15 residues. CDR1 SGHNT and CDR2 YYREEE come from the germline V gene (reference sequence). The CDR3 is CASSSQGPGDTEAFF. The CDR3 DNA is TGTGCCAGCAGCTCGCAGGGACCCGGGGACACTGAAGCTTTCTTT.

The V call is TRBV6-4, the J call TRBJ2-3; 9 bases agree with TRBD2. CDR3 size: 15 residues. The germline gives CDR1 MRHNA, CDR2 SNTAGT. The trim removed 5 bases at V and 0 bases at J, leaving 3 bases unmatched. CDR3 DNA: TGTGCCAGCAGTTTTACTAGCGGGAGCACAGATACGCAGTATTTT. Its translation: CASSFTSGSTDTQYF.

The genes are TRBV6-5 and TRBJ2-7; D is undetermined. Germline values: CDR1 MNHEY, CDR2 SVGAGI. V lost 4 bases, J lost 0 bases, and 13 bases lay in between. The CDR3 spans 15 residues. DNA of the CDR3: TGTGCCAGCAGTTTCCTAGGGCCGAGCTCCTACGAGCAGTACTTC. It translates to CASSFLGPSSYEQYF.

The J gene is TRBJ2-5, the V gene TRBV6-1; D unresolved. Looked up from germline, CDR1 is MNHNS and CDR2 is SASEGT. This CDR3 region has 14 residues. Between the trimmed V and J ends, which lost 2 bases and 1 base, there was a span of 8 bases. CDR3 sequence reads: CASSEQVAQETQYF. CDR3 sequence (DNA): TGTGCCAGCAGTGAACAGGTCGCCCAAGAGACCCAGTACTTC.

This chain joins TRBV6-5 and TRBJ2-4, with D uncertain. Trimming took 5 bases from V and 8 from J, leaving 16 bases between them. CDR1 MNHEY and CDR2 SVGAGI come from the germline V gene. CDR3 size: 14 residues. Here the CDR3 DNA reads TGTGCCAGCAGTCAAACGTCTCAGATACACATTCAGTACTTC. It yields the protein CASSQTSQIHIQYF.

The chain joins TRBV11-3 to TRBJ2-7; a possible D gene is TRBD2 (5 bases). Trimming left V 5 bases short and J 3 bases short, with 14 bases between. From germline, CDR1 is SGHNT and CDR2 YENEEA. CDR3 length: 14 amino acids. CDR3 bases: TGTGCCAGCAGCCTACGCGGAGGAATCTACGAGCAGTACTTC. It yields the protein CASSLRGGIYEQYF.

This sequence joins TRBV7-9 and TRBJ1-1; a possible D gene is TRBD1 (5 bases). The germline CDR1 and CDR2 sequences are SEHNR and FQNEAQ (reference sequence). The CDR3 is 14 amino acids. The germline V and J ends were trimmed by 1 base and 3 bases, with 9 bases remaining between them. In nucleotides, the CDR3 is TGTGCCAGCAGCTTAGGACAGTCAGACACTGAAGCTTTCTTT. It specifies CASSLGQSDTEAFF.

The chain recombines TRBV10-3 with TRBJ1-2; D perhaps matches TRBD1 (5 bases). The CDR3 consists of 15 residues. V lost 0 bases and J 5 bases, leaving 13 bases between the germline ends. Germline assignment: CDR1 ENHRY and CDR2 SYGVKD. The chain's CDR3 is CAISESQTAQYGYTF. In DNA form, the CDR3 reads TGTGCCATCAGTGAGTCGCAGACAGCACAATATGGCTACACCTTC.

CDR3 in amino acids: CASSFAGLINQPQHF. The CDR3, as DNA: TGTGCCAGCAGTTTCGCGGGGCTCATTAATCAGCCCCAGCATTTT. The rearrangement joins TRBV28 to TRBJ1-5; tentative D call: TRBD1 (5 bases). Germline V gene lookup returns CDR1 MDHEN and CDR2 SYDVKM. CDR3 length: 15 amino acids. V lost 3 bases and J lost 4, with 13 bases in between.

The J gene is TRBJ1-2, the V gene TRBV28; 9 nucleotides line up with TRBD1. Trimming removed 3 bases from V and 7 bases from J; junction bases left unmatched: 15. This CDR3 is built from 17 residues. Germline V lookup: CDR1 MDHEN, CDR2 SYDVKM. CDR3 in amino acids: CASSLPQTGTGRGGYTF. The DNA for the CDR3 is TGTGCCAGCAGTTTGCCCCAAACCGGGACAGGGCGCGGTGGCTACACCTTC.

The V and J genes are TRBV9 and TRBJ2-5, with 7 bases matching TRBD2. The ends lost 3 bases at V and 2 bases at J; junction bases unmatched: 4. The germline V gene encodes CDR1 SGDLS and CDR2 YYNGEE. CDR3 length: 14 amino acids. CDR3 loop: CASSDLAEQETQYF. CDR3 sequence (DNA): TGTGCCAGCAGCGACCTAGCGGAACAAGAGACCCAGTACTTC.

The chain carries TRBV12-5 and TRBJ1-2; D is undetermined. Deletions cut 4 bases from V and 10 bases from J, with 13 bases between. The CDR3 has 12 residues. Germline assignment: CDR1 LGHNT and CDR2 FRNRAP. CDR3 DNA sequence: TGTGCTAGTGGTTCCACGGTGGTGGCCTACACCTTC. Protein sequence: CASGSTVVAYTF.

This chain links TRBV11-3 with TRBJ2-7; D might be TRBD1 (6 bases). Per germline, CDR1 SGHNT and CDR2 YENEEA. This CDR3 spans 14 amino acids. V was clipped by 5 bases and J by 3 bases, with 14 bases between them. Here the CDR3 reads CASSLRGTNYEQYF. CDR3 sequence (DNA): TGTGCCAGCAGCCTCAGGGGTACGAACTACGAGCAGTACTTC.

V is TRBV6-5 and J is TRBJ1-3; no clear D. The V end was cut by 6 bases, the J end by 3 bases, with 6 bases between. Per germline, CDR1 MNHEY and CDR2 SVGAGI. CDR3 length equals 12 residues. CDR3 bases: TGTGCCAGCAGGCGAGATGGAAACACCATATATTTT. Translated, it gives CASRRDGNTIYF.

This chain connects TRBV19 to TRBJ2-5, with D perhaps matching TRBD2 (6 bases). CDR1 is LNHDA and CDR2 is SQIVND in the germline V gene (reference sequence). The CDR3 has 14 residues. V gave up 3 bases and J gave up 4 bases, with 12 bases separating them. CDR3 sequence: CASSITGTGETQYF. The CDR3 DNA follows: TGTGCCAGTAGTATCACCGGGACTGGAGAGACCCAGTACTTC.

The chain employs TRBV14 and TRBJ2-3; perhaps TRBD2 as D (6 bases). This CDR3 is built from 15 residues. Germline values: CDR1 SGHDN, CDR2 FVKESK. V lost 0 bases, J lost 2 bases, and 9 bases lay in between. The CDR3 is CASSQERRATDTQYF. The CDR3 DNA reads TGTGCCAGCAGCCAAGAACGGAGGGCCACAGATACGCAGTATTTT.

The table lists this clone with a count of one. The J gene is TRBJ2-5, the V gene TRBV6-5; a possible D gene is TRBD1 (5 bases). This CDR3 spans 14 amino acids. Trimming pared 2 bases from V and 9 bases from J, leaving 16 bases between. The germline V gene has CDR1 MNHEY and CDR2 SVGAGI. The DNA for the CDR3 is TGTGCCAGCAGTTACACCGCCGCGGTAGGGGCCCAGTACTTC. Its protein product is CASSYTAAVGAQYF.

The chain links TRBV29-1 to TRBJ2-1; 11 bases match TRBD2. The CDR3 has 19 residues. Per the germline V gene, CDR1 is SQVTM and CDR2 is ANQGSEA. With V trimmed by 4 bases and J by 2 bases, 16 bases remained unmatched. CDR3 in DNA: TGCAGCGTTGCCAGGACTAGCGGGCTCCTTGGACTTCCCTACAATGAGCAGTTCTTC. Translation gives CSVARTSGLLGLPYNEQFF.

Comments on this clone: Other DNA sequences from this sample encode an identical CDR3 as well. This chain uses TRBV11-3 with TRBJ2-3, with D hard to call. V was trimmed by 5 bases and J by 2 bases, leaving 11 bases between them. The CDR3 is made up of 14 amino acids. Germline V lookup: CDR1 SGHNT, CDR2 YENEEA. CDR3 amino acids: CASSPGLNTDTQYF. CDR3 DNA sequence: TGTGCCAGCAGCCCTGGGCTAAACACAGATACGCAGTATTTT.

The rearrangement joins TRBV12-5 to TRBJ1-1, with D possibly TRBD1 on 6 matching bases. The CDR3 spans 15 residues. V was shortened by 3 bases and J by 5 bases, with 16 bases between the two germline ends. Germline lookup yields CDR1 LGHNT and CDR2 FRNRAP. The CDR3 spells CASGLNWGRGTEAFF. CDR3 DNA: TGTGCTAGTGGTTTAAATTGGGGGCGGGGAACTGAAGCTTTCTTT.

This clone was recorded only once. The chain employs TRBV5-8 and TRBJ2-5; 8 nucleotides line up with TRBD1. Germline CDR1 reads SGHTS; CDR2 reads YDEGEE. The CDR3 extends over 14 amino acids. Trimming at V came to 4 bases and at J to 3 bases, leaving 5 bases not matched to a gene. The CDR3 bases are TGTGCCAGCAGCACATGGACAGGGAAAGAGACCCAGTACTTC. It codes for CASSTWTGKETQYF.

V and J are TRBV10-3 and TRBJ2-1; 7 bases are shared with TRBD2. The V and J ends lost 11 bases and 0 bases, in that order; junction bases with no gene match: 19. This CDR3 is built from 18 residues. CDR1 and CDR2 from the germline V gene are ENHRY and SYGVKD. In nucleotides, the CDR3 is TGTGCCCCCCAGCGGGACTACCACCCGAAGAGCTCCTACAATGAGCAGTTCTTC. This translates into CAPQRDYHPKSSYNEQFF.

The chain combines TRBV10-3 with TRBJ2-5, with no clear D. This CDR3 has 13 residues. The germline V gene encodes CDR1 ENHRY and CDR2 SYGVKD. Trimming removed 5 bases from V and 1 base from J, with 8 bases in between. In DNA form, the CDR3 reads TGTGCCATCAGTTCGGCCCTCCAAGAGACCCAGTACTTC. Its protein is CAISSALQETQYF.